This T cell receptor (beta chain) was recovered during a study of T cells after yellow fever vaccination. Broader study findings: The presence of abundant clonotypes contaminating from the bulk population was possible in FACS-sorted repertoires.

In germline, CDR1 is SGHKS, CDR2 YYEKEE (reference sequence). This CDR3 spans 15 amino acids. Trimming left V 5 bases short and J 0 bases short, with 12 bases between. This clonotype was seen ten or more times. The antigen is unknown. Via MiXCR, TCRdb re-called the 5' RACE reads, giving one row per CDR3 protein. The table records about 160,000 distinct CDR3 sequences, 5.5% to 7.5% of them present only once. Specimen: CD4+ T cells sorted from PBMCs, collected 5 days after the first yellow fever vaccination. The source is a man between 18 and 29 years old who received the YFV17D yellow fever vaccine. This chain joins TRBV5-5 and TRBJ2-1, with D perhaps given as TRBD1 or TRBD2 (5 bases each). As DNA, the CDR3 is TGTGCCAGCAGTCCCGGGGCCGCCTCCTACAATGAGCAGTTCTTC. Its protein is CASSPGAASYNEQFF.